This record concerns one TCR beta chain sequence. Its specificity is not known. This sample was included in a study of T cell responses to AZD1222 COVID-19 vaccine. The CDR3 is made up of 12 amino acids. Per the germline V gene, CDR1 is SQVTM and CDR2 is ANQGSEA. Trimming left V 4 bases short and J 7 bases short, with 10 bases between. Study-wide results and caveats: Unmutated variant regions are reportedly the target of nearly half of TCRs that are spike-specific. Dominant at 160-218 and 743-854, vaccine-associated CD4 TCRs also spanned spike.

Data came from immunoSEQ multiplex PCR; TCRdb stores just in-frame clones and leaves some out. The sample lists 120,000 to 150,000 clones, around 84% occurring once. The gene calls are TRBV29-1 and TRBJ1-4; a possible D gene is TRBD1 (5 bases). The TCR was taken from an adult who received the AZD1222 COVID-19 vaccine. Sample: peripheral blood, taken 28 days after the second AZD1222 dose. Here the CDR3 DNA reads TGCAGCGTTGGTCAGGGCCCTGAAAAACTGTTTTTT. This encodes CSVGQGPEKLFF. Full variable domain (outside the CDR3, taken from reference TRBV29-1 and TRBJ1-4): SAVISQKPSRDICQRGTSLTIQCQVDSQVTMMFWYRQQPGQSLTLIATANQGSEATYESGFVIDKFPISRPNLTFSTLTVSNMSPEDSSIYLCSVGQGPEKLFFGSGTQLSVL.